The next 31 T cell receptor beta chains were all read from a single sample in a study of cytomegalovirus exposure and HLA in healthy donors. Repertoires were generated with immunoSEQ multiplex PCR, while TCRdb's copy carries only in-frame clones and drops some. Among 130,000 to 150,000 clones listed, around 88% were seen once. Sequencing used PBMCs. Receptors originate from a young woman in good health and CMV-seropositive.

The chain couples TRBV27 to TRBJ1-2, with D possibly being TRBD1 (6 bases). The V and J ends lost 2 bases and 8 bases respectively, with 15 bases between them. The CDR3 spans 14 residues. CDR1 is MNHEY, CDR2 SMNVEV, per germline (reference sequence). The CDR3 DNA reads TGTGCCAGCAGTTTAGGTGGCAGGGGCTGGGGCTACACCTTC. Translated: CASSLGGRGWGYTF.

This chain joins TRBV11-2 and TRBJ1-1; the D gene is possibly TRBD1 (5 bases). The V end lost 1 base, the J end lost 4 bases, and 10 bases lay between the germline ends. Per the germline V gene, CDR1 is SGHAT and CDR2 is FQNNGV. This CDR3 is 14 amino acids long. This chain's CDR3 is CASSLVQGSTEAFF. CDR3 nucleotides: TGTGCCAGCAGCTTAGTCCAGGGTAGCACTGAAGCTTTCTTT.

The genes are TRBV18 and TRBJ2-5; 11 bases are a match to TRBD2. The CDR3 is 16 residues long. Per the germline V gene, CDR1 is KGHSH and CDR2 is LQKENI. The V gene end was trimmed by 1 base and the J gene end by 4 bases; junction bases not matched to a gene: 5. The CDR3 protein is CASSPQLAGAGETQYF. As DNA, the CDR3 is TGTGCCAGCTCACCACAACTAGCGGGGGCGGGAGAGACCCAGTACTTC.

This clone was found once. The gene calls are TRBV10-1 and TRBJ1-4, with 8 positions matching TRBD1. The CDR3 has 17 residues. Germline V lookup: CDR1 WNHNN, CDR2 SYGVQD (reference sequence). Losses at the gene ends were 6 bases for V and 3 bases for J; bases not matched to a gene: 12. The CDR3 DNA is TGCGCCAGCAGCCCCGGACAGGGTGGGTCGGCTAATGAAAAACTGTTTTTT. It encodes CASSPGQGGSANEKLFF.

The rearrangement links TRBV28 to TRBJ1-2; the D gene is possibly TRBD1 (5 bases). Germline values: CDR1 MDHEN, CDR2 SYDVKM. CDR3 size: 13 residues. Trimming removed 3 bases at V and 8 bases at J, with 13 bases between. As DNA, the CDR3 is TGTGCCAGCAGTTTTAAGGGGCGCGTGGGCTACACCTTC. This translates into CASSFKGRVGYTF.

The CDR3 DNA sequence: TGTGCCAGCAGTTACAGGGATTCACCCCTCCACTTT. Encoded protein: CASSYRDSPLHF. The chain has TRBV28 and TRBJ1-6; D may be TRBD1 (6 bases). CDR1 is MDHEN, CDR2 SYDVKM, per germline. V was trimmed by 4 bases and J by 8 bases, leaving 6 bases between them. The CDR3 runs to 12 residues. The variable domain in full, with the rest retrieved from reference TRBV28 and TRBJ1-6, is DVKVTQSSRYLVKRTGEKVFLECVQDMDHENMFWYRQDPGLGLRLIYFSYDVKMKEKGDIPEGYSVSREKKERFSLILESASTNQTSMYLCASSYRDSPLHFGNGTRLTVT.

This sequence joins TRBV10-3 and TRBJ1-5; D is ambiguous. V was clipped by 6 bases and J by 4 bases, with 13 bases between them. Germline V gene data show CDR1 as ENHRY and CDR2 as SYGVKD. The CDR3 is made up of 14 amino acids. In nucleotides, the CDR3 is TGTGCCATCAGATCTGTGGGAGATAATCAGCCCCAGCATTTT. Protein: CAIRSVGDNQPQHF.

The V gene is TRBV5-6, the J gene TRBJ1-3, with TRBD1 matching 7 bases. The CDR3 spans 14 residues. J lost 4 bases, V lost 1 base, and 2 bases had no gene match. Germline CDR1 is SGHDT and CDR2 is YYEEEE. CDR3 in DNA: TGTGCCAGCAGCTTGACAGGGGAGGGAAACACCATATATTTT. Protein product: CASSLTGEGNTIYF.

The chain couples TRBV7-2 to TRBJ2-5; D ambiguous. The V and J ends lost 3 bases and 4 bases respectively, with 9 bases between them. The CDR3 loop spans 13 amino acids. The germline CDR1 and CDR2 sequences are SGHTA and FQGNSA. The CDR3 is CASSFNRGETQYF. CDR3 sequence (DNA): TGTGCCAGCAGCTTTAATAGAGGAGAGACCCAGTACTTC.

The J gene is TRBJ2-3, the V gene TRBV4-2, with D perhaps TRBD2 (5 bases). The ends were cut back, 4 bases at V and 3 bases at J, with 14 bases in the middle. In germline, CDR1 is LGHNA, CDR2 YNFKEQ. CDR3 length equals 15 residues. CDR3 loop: CASSRTNGLTDTQYF. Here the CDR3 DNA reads TGTGCCAGCAGCCGTACTAACGGACTGACAGATACGCAGTATTTT.

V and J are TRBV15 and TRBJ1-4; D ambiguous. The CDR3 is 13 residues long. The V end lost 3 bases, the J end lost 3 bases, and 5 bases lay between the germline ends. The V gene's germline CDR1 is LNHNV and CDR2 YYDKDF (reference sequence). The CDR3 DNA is TGTGCCACCAGCAGGACACCTAATGAAAAACTGTTTTTT. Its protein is CATSRTPNEKLFF.

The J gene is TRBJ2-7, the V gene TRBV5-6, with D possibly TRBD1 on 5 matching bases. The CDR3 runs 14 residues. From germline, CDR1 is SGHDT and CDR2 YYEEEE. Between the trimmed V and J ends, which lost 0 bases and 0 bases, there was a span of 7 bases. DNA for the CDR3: TGTGCCAGCAGCTTGGGACAGACCTCCTACGAGCAGTACTTC. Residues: CASSLGQTSYEQYF.

The CDR3 is CASSLEGYEQYF. For the CDR3, the DNA is TGTGCCAGCAGTTTAGAGGGCTACGAGCAGTACTTC. The J gene is TRBJ2-7, the V gene TRBV28; a possible D gene is TRBD2 (5 bases). This CDR3 contains 12 residues. Germline lookup yields CDR1 MDHEN and CDR2 SYDVKM. V was cut by 2 bases and J by 3 bases, with 5 bases left in between.

This CDR3 reads CASSLARTASYEQYF. The CDR3 nucleotides read TGTGCCAGCAGTTTAGCCCGGACAGCCTCCTACGAGCAGTACTTC. The chain recombines TRBV27 with TRBJ2-7; TRBD1 is a possible D gene (6 bases). The CDR3 has 15 residues. V was pared by 2 bases and J by 0 bases, with 11 bases between. CDR1 and CDR2 (germline): MNHEY, SMNVEV (reference sequence).

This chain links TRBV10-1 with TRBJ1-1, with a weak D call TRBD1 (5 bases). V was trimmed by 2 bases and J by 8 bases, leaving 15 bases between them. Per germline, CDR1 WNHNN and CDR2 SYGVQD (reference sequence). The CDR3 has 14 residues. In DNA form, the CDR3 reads TGCGCCAGCAGTGAGAACGGGGGGATCCAAGAAGCTTTCTTT. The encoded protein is CASSENGGIQEAFF.

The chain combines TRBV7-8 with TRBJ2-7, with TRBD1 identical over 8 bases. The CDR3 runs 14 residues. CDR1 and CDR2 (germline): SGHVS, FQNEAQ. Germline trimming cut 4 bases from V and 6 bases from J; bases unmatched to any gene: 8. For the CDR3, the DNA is TGTGCCAGCAGCTCATCAGGGGGCGGGGTCGAGCAGTACTTC. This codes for CASSSSGGGVEQYF. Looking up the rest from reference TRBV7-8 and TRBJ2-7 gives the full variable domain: GAGVSQSPRYKVAKRGQDVALRCDPISGHVSLFWYQQALGQGPEFLTYFQNEAQLDKSGLPSDRFFAERPEGSVSTLKIQRTQQEDSAVYLCASSSSGGGVEQYFGPGTRLTVT.

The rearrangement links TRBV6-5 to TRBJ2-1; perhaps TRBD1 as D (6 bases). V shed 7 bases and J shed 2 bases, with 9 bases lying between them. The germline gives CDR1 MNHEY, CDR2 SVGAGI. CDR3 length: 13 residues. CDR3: CASKQGTYNEQFF. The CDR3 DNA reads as TGTGCCAGCAAACAGGGTACCTACAATGAGCAGTTCTTC.

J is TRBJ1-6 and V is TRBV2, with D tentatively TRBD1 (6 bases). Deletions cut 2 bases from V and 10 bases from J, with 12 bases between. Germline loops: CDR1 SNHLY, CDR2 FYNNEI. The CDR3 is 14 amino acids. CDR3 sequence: CASSERGAGSPLHF. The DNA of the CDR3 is TGTGCCAGCAGTGAACGGGGGGCAGGATCACCCCTCCACTTT.

For the CDR3, the DNA is TGTGCCAGCAATGCCCCCCAGGGTCGTGGCACAGATACGCAGTATTTT. Translating it yields CASNAPQGRGTDTQYF. The chain uses TRBV2 and TRBJ2-3; a weak D match, TRBD1 (5 bases). V lost 7 bases to trimming and J lost 1 base, with 18 bases between them. The CDR3 is 16 residues long. The germline gives CDR1 SNHLY, CDR2 FYNNEI.

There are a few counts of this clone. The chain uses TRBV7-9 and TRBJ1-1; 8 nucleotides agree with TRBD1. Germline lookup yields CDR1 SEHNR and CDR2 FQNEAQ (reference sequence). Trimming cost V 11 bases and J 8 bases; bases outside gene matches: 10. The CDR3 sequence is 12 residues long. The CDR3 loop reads CASALGQDEAFF. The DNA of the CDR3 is TGTGCCTCCGCTCTGGGACAGGACGAAGCTTTCTTT.

CDR3 nucleotides: TGTGCCAGCAGCGGACAGACAGGGTGGGCGAATGAGCAGTTCTTC. This codes for CASSGQTGWANEQFF. This chain joins TRBV5-4 and TRBJ2-1; 7 nucleotides agree with TRBD1. Germline-derived CDR1 and CDR2 are SGHNT and YYREEE (reference sequence). With 4 bases clipped from V and 7 bases from J, the junction kept 11 bases outside the gene matches. This CDR3 comprises 15 residues.

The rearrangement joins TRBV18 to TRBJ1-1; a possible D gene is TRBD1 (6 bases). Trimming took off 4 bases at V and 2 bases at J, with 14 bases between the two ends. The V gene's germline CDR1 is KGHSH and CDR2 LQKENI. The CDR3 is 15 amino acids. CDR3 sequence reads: CASSLTRTANTEAFF. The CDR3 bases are TGTGCCAGCTCACTAACCAGGACAGCCAACACTGAAGCTTTCTTT.

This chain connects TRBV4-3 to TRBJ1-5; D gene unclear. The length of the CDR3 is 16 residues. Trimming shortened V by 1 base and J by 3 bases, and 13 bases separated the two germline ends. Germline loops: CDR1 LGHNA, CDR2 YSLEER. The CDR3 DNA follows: TGCGCCAGCAGCCAAGGATGGCAGGAACTCAATCAGCCCCAGCATTTT. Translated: CASSQGWQELNQPQHF.

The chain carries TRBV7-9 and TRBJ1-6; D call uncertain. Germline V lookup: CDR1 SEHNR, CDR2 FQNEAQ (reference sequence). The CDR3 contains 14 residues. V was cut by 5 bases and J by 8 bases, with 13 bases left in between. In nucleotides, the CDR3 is TGTGCCAGCAGCCGGCCCGGAGGCGATTCACCCCTCCACTTT. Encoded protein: CASSRPGGDSPLHF.

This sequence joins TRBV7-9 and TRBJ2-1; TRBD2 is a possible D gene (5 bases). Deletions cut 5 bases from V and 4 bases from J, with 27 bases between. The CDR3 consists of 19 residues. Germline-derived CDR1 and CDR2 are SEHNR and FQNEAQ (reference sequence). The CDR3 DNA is TGTGCCAGCAGCAAACCGCCGAGGGAGTCCTACTCGGGATACAATGAGCAGTTCTTC. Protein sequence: CASSKPPRESYSGYNEQFF.

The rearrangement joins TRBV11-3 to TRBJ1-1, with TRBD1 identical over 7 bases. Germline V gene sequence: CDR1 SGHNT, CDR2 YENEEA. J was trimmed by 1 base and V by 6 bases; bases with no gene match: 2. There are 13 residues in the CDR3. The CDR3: CASRRTGNTEAFF. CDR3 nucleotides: TGTGCCAGCAGGAGGACAGGGAACACTGAAGCTTTCTTT.

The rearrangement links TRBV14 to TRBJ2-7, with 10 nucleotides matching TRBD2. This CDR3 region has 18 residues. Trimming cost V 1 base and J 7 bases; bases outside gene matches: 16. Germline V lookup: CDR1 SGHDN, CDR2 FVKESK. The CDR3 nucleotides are TGTGCCAGCAGCCAAGGCGGTGGGAGCGGGGGGGCCCGACGGGAGCAGTACTTC. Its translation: CASSQGGGSGGARREQYF.

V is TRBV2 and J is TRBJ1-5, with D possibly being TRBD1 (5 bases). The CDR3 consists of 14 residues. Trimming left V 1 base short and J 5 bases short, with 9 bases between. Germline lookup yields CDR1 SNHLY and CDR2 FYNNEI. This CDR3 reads CASSEVDKDQPQHF. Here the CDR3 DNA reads TGTGCCAGCAGTGAAGTGGACAAGGATCAGCCCCAGCATTTT.

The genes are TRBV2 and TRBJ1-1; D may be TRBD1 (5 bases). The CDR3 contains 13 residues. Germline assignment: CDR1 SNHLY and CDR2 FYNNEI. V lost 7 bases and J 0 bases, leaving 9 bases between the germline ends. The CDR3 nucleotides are TGTGCCAGCACGGGGGAACTGAACACTGAAGCTTTCTTT. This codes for CASTGELNTEAFF.

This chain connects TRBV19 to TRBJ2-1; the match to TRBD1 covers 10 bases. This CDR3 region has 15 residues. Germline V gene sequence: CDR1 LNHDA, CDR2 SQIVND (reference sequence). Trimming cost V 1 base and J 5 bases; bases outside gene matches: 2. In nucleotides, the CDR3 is TGTGCCAGTAGTATAGGACAGGGGGCGCACAATGAGCAGTTCTTC. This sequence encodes CASSIGQGAHNEQFF.

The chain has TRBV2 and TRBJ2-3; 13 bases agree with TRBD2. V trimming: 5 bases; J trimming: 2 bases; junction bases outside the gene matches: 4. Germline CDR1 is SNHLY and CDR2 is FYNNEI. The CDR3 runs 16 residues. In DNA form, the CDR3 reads TGTGCCAGCAGTATACTAGCGGGGGGGACCACAGATACGCAGTATTTT. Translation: CASSILAGGTTDTQYF.